Each of the 26 T cell receptor beta chains below was sequenced from the same sample in a study of blood T cell repertoires in COVID-19. Measured with immunoSEQ multiplex PCR; TCRdb has only the in-frame clones, and not every one. This sample has about 64,000 clones, with around nine tenths found just once. The sample was peripheral blood. The receptor source for this set is a man aged 70 or older with acute or convalescent COVID-19.

This chain connects TRBV12-3 or TRBV12-4 to TRBJ1-6; 7 bases map to TRBD1. With V trimmed by 11 bases and J by 4 bases, 5 bases remained unmatched. The CDR3 extends over 13 amino acids. CDR3 DNA: TGTGCCGGATCCAGGGGGTATAATTCACCCCTCCACTTT. It codes for CAGSRGYNSPLHF.

The J gene is TRBJ1-2, the V gene TRBV19, with 8 bases identical to TRBD1. V lost 0 bases and J lost 4; bases outside the gene matches: 10. Germline CDR1 reads LNHDA; CDR2 reads SQIVND (reference sequence). This CDR3 spans 17 amino acids. This CDR3 is CASSIDRGTGGGYGYTF. DNA of the CDR3: TGTGCCAGTAGTATAGATCGTGGAACAGGGGGAGGCTATGGCTACACCTTC.

This clone was picked up one time. The chain couples TRBV3-1 (or the pseudogene TRBV3-2) to TRBJ1-2, with 9 bases lining up with TRBD1. This CDR3 comprises 18 residues. V lost 3 bases to trimming and J lost 6 bases; unmatched junction nucleotides: 17. The germline CDR1 and CDR2 sequences are LGHDT and YNNKEL (reference sequence). The chain's CDR3 is CASSHGPGTGTGAHGYTF. The CDR3 DNA sequence: TGTGCCAGCAGCCACGGTCCCGGGACAGGGACCGGGGCACATGGCTACACCTTC.

The chain links TRBV9 to TRBJ1-1; D perhaps matches TRBD1 (5 bases). Germline-derived CDR1 and CDR2 are SGDLS and YYNGEE. V lost 1 base, J lost 1 base, and 11 bases lay in between. This CDR3 comprises 15 residues. CDR3 DNA sequence: TGTGCCAGCAGCGTACTCGGGGGGAAGAACACTGAAGCTTTCTTT. This encodes CASSVLGGKNTEAFF.

V is TRBV6-5 and J is TRBJ2-3; 8 bases match TRBD2. Trimming removed 4 bases from V and 4 bases from J; junction bases left unmatched: 10. The CDR3 has 16 amino acids. Germline assignment: CDR1 MNHEY and CDR2 SVGAGI. The CDR3 spells CASSLRGGQGADTQYF. The CDR3 region has the DNA TGTGCCAGCAGTTTACGGGGGGGCCAGGGTGCAGATACGCAGTATTTT.

This clone showed up just once. The V and J genes are TRBV9 and TRBJ1-3; possible D gene TRBD1, 6 bases. The length of the CDR3 is 15 residues. The V gene's germline CDR1 is SGDLS and CDR2 YYNGEE. The ends were cut back, 0 bases at V and 3 bases at J, with 10 bases in the middle. The CDR3 loop is CASSVGAGDGNTIYF. CDR3 DNA sequence: TGTGCCAGCAGCGTAGGGGCAGGGGATGGAAACACCATATATTTT.

This sequence joins TRBV10-3 and TRBJ1-1; D is uncertain. CDR3 length: 13 residues. Germline assignment: CDR1 ENHRY and CDR2 SYGVKD. Trimming removed 0 bases at V and 8 bases at J, with 10 bases between. As DNA, the CDR3 is TGTGCCATCAGTGAGTCGGGTCAGAGGGAAGCTTTCTTT. Translating gives CAISESGQREAFF.

This rearrangement joins TRBV19 to TRBJ2-1; 8 positions match TRBD1. The junction had 18 bases not matched to a gene; V was cut back by 5 bases and J by 6 bases. The CDR3 contains 18 residues. Germline assignment: CDR1 LNHDA and CDR2 SQIVND (reference sequence). CDR3 protein: CASSLGQGLIVARNEQFF. The CDR3 nucleotides are TGTGCCAGTAGTCTCGGACAGGGTCTGATTGTGGCCCGCAATGAGCAGTTCTTC.

The V gene is TRBV6-2 or TRBV6-3, the J gene TRBJ2-7; a possible D gene is TRBD1 (6 bases). Deletions cut 1 base from V and 3 bases from J, with 28 bases between. Germline assignment: CDR1 MNHEY and CDR2 SVGEGT. The CDR3 sequence is 20 residues long. The CDR3 nucleotides are TGTGCCAGCAGTTACTACTATCCCGACAGGAAAGACGGAATGGACTACGAGCAGTACTTC. The encoded protein is CASSYYYPDRKDGMDYEQYF.

The genes are TRBV11-3 and TRBJ2-2; D possibly corresponds to TRBD1 (5 bases). In germline, CDR1 is SGHNT, CDR2 YENEEA. This CDR3 has 13 amino acids. The V end was cut by 3 bases, the J end by 7 bases, with 9 bases between. The CDR3 is CASSFIRGGELFF. In DNA, the CDR3 is TGTGCCAGCAGCTTCATTAGGGGCGGGGAGCTGTTTTTT.

The CDR3 DNA sequence: TGTGCCAGCAGCCAAGTCACCCGCGCGGACACCATATATTTT. Its translation: CASSQVTRADTIYF. The V and J genes are TRBV3-1 (or the pseudogene TRBV3-2) and TRBJ1-3; no clear D gene. The ends were cut back, 1 base at V and 8 bases at J, with 12 bases in the middle. Per germline, CDR1 LGHDT and CDR2 YNNKEL (reference sequence). The CDR3 contains 14 residues.

This clone has only one observation. The V gene is TRBV21-1, the J gene TRBJ2-1; TRBD1 is the table's D call, not checked against the DNA. TRBV21-1 is deemed a pseudogene. The CDR3 length is 14 residues. The CDR3 loop reads CASSIGQGYNEQFF. In DNA form, the CDR3 reads TGTGCCAGCAGCATTGGACAGGGGTACAATGAGCAGTTCTTC.

The V call is TRBV5-1, the J call TRBJ1-4; TRBD1 agrees at 7 bases. Germline assignment: CDR1 SGHRS and CDR2 YFSETQ. V shed 5 bases, J shed 5 bases, and the junction held 9 bases outside the gene matches. The CDR3 spans 15 residues. CDR3 coding DNA: TGCGCCAGCAGTCGCAGACAGGGAGGAAATGAAAAACTGTTTTTT. Translation: CASSRRQGGNEKLFF.

V and J are TRBV29-1 and TRBJ1-2, with D hard to call. Trimming left V 1 base short and J 0 bases short, with 18 bases between. From germline, CDR1 is SQVTM and CDR2 ANQGSEA. This CDR3 comprises 17 residues. The CDR3 nucleotides are TGCAGCGTTGAAGCCCTCGGTTCGCCCCGAGCTAACTATGGCTACACCTTC. Translation gives CSVEALGSPRANYGYTF.

A few counts support this clone. This chain connects TRBV2 to TRBJ2-7; TRBD2 agrees at 8 bases. Germline lookup yields CDR1 SNHLY and CDR2 FYNNEI. V was clipped by 5 bases and J by 4 bases; unmatched bases: 13. This CDR3 is 16 amino acids long. The CDR3 DNA reads as TGTGCCAGCAGTCCAACGGGGGGGGGCCTCCCTTACGAGCAGTACTTC. Translation gives CASSPTGGGLPYEQYF.

In this sample, this clone turned up once. The DNA for the CDR3 is TGCGCCAGCAGCCAAGGGACAGGAAACGGGGAGCTGTTTTTT. Its protein is CASSQGTGNGELFF. The J gene is TRBJ2-2, the V gene TRBV4-3; TRBD1 aligns across 7 bases. V shed 1 base and J 7 bases; nucleotides not matched to a gene: 3. CDR3 size: 14 residues. CDR1 is LGHNA, CDR2 YSLEER, per germline.

J is TRBJ2-1 and V is TRBV6-5, with 11 bases aligning to TRBD2. This CDR3 spans 14 amino acids. CDR1 is MNHEY and CDR2 is SVGAGI in the germline V gene. Trimming removed 6 bases from V and 10 bases from J; junction bases left unmatched: 8. The CDR3, as DNA: TGTGCCAGCAGATATAGCGGGGGGGCATTAGAGCAGTTCTTC. It codes for CASRYSGGALEQFF.

This sequence joins TRBV27 and TRBJ1-5, with a possible D match to TRBD1 (5 bases). The V end was cut by 6 bases, the J end by 1 base, with 16 bases between. The CDR3 is 16 residues long. Germline loops: CDR1 MNHEY, CDR2 SMNVEV (reference sequence). CDR3 nucleotide sequence: TGTGCCAGCAGGCCACCCGGGGGGGTGAGCAATCAGCCCCAGCATTTT. The encoded protein is CASRPPGGVSNQPQHF.

The chain is built from TRBV5-4 and TRBJ2-5, with TRBD2 matching 7 bases. The CDR3 sequence is 15 residues long. The germline V gene has CDR1 SGHNT and CDR2 YYREEE (reference sequence). V shed 4 bases and J 4 bases; nucleotides not matched to a gene: 10. In nucleotides, the CDR3 is TGTGCCAGCAGCCCCCGGGGAGGGAGTGGAGAGACCCAGTACTTC. Protein sequence: CASSPRGGSGETQYF.

This clone was seen just once. The chain carries TRBV12-2 and TRBJ1-5; the D call TRBD1 from the table was never checked on the DNA. TRBV12-2 is an annotated pseudogene. The CDR3 totals 17 residues. Written as DNA, the CDR3 is TGTGCAAGTCGCTTAGTGTGGGACAGGGTTAGCAATCAGCCCCAGCATTTT. This encodes CASRLVWDRVSNQPQHF.

The chain uses TRBV5-1 and TRBJ2-3; D is possibly TRBD2 (6 bases). CDR1 and CDR2 (germline): SGHRS, YFSETQ. There are 13 residues in the CDR3. Trimming shortened V by 7 bases and J by 4 bases, and 13 bases separated the two germline ends. The CDR3 loop is CASSLGGADTQYF. The CDR3 nucleotides read TGCGCCAGCTCCCTAGGAGGGGCAGATACGCAGTATTTT.

This rearrangement joins TRBV25-1 to TRBJ1-3; weak D call: TRBD1 (6 bases). This CDR3 has 15 amino acids. The V and J ends lost 4 bases and 2 bases respectively, with 12 bases between them. Germline V gene sequence: CDR1 MGHDK, CDR2 SYGVNS. The CDR3 spells CASSAYTGPGNTIYF. CDR3 bases: TGTGCCAGCAGTGCCTATACAGGGCCTGGAAACACCATATATTTT.

The chain is built from TRBV13 and TRBJ1-1, with 8 bases lining up with TRBD1. This CDR3 spans 15 amino acids. The germline V gene encodes CDR1 PRHDT and CDR2 FYEKMQ (reference sequence). The V segment lost 0 bases and the J segment 11 bases; nucleotides outside the gene matches: 11. CDR3 amino acids: CASSLGRTGSGGAFF. DNA for the CDR3: TGTGCCAGCAGCTTAGGCCGGACAGGGTCCGGTGGGGCTTTCTTT.

The gene calls are TRBV19 and TRBJ2-7; D is perhaps TRBD1 (6 bases). V was shortened by 3 bases and J by 3 bases, with 9 bases between the two germline ends. The CDR3 consists of 13 residues. Germline V CDR1 and CDR2: LNHDA, SQIVND (reference sequence). The chain's CDR3 is CASSMDRNYEQYF. Here the CDR3 DNA reads TGTGCCAGTAGTATGGACAGAAACTACGAGCAGTACTTC. Combining the CDR3 with reference TRBV19 and TRBJ2-7 gives the whole variable domain DGGITQSPKYLFRKEGQNVTLSCEQNLNHDAMYWYRQDPGQGLRLIYYSQIVNDFQKGDIAEGYSVSREKKESFPLTVTSAQKNPTAFYLCASSMDRNYEQYFGPGTRLTVT.

The V gene is TRBV6-2 or TRBV6-3, the J gene TRBJ2-5, with unresolved D. The V gene lost 2 bases and the J gene lost 4 bases, with 2 bases spanning the gap. The CDR3 extends over 11 amino acids. Germline CDR1 is MNHEY and CDR2 is SVGEGT. The chain's CDR3 is CASSYRETQYF. CDR3 bases: TGTGCCAGCAGTTACCGAGAGACCCAGTACTTC.

The gene calls are TRBV21-1 and TRBJ1-4; the D segment call TRBD1 is taken from the table without a DNA check. TRBV21-1 counts as a pseudogene. CDR3 length: 15 residues. The CDR3 DNA reads as TGTGCCAGCAGCAATGGGGACAGGGGTAATGAAAAACTGTTTTTT. This codes for CASSNGDRGNEKLFF.